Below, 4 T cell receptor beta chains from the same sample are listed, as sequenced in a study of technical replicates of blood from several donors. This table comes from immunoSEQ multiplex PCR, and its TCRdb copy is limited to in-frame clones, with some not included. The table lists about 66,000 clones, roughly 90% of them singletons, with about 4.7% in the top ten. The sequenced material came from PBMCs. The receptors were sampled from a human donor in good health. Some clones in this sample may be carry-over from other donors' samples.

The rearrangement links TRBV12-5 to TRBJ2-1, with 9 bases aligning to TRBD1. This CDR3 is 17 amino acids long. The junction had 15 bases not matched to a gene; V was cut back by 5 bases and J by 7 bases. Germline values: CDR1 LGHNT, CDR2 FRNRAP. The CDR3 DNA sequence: TGTGCTAGTGGTCTTGGTCGTCGGACAGGGGAGAGGAATGAGCAGTTCTTC. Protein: CASGLGRRTGERNEQFF.

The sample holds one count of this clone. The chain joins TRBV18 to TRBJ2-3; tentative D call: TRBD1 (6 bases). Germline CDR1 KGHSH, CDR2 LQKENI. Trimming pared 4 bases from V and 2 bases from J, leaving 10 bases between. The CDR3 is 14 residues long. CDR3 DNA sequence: TGTGCCAGCTCACGGGGGCAGATCACAGATACGCAGTATTTT. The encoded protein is CASSRGQITDTQYF.

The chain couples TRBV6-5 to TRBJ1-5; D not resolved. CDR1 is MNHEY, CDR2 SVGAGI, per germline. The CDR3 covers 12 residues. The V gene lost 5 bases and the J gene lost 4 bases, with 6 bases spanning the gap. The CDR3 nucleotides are TGTGCCAGCAGTACAGAAAATCAGCCCCAGCATTTT. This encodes CASSTENQPQHF.

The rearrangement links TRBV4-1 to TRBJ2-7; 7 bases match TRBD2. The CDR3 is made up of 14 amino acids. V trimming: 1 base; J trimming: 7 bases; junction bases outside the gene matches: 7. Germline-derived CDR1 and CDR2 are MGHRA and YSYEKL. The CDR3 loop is CASSQASGLGEQYF. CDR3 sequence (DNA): TGCGCCAGCAGCCAAGCTAGCGGTCTAGGGGAGCAGTACTTC.